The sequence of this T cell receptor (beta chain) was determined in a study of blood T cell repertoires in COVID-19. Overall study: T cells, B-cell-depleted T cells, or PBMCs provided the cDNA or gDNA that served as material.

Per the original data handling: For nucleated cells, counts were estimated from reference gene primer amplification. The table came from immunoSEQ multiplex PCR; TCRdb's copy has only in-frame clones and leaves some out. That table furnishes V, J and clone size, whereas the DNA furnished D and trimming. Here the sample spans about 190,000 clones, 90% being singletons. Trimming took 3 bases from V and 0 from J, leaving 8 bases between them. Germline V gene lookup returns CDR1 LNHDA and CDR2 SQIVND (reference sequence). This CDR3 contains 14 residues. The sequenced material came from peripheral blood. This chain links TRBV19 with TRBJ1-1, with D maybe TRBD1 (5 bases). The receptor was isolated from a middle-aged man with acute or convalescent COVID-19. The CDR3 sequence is CASSINRLNTEAFF. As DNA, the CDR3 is TGTGCCAGTAGTATTAACAGGCTGAACACTGAAGCTTTCTTT. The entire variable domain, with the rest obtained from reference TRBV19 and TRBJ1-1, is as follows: DGGITQSPKYLFRKEGQNVTLSCEQNLNHDAMYWYRQDPGQGLRLIYYSQIVNDFQKGDIAEGYSVSREKKESFPLTVTSAQKNPTAFYLCASSINRLNTEAFFGQGTRLTVV.